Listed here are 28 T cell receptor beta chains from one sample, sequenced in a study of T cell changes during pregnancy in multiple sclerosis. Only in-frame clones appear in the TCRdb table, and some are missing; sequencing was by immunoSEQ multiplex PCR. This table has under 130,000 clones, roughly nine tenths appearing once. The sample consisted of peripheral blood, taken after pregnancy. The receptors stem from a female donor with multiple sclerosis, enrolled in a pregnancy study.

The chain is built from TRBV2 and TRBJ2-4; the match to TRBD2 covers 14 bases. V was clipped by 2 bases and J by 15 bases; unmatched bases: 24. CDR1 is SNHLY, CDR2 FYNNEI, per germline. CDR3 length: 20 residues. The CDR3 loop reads CASSESGTVSTSGRAGDAYF. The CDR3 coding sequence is TGTGCCAGCAGTGAATCGGGGACAGTCTCGACTAGCGGGAGGGCCGGGGATGCGTACTTC.

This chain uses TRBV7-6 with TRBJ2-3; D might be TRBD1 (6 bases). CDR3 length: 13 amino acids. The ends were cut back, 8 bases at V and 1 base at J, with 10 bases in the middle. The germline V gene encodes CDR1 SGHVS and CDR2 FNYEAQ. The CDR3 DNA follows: TGTGCCAGCGGACAGAGCGGCACAGATACGCAGTATTTT. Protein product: CASGQSGTDTQYF. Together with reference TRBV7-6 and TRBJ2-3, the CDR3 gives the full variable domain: GAGVSQSPRYKVTKRGQDVALRCDPISGHVSLYWYRQALGQGPEFLTYFNYEAQQDKSGLPNDRFSAERPEGSISTLTIQRTEQRDSAMYRCASGQSGTDTQYFGPGTRLTVL.

CDR3 sequence reads: CASRLWGDEQFF. The CDR3 bases are TGCGCCAGCAGGCTTTGGGGCGATGAGCAGTTCTTC. J is TRBJ2-1 and V is TRBV5-1; weak D call: TRBD1 (5 bases). V was clipped by 5 bases and J by 8 bases, with 11 bases between them. The germline CDR1 and CDR2 sequences are SGHRS and YFSETQ. This CDR3 is built from 12 residues.

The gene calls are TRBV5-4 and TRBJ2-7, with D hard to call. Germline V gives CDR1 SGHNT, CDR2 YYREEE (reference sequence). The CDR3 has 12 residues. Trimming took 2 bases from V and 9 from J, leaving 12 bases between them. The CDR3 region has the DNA TGTGCCAGCAGCTTAGACTTGCAAGCGCAGTACTTC. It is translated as CASSLDLQAQYF.

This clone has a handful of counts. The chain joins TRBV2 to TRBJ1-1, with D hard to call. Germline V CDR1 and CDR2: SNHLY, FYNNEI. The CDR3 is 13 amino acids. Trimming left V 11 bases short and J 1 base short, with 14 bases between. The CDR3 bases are TGTGCCTGGGGTAGGGCGGGGAACACTGAAGCTTTCTTT. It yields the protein CAWGRAGNTEAFF.

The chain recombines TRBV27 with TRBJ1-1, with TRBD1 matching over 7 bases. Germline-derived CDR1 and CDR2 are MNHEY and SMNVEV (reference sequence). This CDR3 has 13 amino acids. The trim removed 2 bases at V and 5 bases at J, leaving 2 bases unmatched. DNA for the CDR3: TGTGCCAGCAGTTTAATCAGGGGGACTGAAGCTTTCTTT. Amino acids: CASSLIRGTEAFF.

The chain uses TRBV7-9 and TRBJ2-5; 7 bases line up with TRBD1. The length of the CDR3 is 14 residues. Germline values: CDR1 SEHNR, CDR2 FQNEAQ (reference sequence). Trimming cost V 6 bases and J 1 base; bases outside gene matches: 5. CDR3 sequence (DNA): TGTGCCAGCAGTCCCCGGACAGGCCAAGAGACCCAGTACTTC. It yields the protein CASSPRTGQETQYF.

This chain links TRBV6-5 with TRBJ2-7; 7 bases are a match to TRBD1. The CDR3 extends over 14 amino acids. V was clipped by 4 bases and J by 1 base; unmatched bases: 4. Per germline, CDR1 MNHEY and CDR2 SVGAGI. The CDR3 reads CASSSTGSSYEQYF. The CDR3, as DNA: TGTGCCAGCAGTTCGACAGGGTCTTCCTACGAGCAGTACTTC.

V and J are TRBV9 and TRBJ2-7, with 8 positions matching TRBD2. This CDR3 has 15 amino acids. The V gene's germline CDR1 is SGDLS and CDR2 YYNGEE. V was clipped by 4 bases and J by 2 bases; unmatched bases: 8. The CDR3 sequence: CASSPSPGLAYEQYF. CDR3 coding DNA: TGTGCCAGCAGCCCATCCCCGGGACTAGCCTACGAGCAGTACTTC.

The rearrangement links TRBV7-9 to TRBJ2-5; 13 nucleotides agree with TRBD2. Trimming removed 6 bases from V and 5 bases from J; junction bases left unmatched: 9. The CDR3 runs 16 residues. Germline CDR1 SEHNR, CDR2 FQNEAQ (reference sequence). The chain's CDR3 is CASSRGLAGDGETQYF. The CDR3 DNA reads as TGTGCCAGCAGTCGAGGACTAGCGGGAGATGGGGAGACCCAGTACTTC. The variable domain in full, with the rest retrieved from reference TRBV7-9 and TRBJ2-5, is DTGVSQNPRHKITKRGQNVTFRCDPISEHNRLYWYRQTLGQGPEFLTYFQNEAQLEKSRLLSDRFSAERPKGSFSTLEIQRTEQGDSAMYLCASSRGLAGDGETQYFGPGTRLLVL.

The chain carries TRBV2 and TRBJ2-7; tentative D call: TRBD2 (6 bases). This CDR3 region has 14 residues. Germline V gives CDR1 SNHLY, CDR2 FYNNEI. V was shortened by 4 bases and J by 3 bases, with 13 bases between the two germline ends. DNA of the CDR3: TGTGCCAGCAGTGTGGGCCCCGGGGGCTACGAGCAGTACTTC. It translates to CASSVGPGGYEQYF.

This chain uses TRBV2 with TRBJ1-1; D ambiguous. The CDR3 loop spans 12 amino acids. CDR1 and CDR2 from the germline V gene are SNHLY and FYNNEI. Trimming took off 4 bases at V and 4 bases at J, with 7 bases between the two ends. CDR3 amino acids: CASSGYSTEAFF. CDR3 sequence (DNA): TGTGCCAGCAGTGGGTATAGCACTGAAGCTTTCTTT.

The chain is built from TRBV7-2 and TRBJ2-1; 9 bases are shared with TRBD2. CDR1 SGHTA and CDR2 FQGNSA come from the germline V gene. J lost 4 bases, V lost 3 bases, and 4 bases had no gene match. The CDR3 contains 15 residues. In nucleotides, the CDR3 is TGTGCCAGCAGCTTGACTAGCGGAGAATACAATGAGCAGTTCTTC. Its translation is CASSLTSGEYNEQFF.

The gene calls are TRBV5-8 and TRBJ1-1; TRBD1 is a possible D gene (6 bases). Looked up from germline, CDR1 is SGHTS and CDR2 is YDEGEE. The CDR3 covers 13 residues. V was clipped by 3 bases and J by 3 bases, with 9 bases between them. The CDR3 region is CASSYQGYTEAFF. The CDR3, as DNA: TGTGCCAGCAGCTATCAGGGGTACACTGAAGCTTTCTTT.

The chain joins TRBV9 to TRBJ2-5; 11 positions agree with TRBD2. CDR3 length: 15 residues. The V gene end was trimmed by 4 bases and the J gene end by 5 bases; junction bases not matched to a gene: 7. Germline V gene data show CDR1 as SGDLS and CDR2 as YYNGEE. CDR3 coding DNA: TGTGCCAGCAGCCCTATAGCGGGGGGGCCGGAGACCCAGTACTTC. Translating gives CASSPIAGGPETQYF.

The CDR3 protein is CSASLELGYTF. CDR3 nucleotides: TGCAGTGCTAGTTTAGAACTCGGCTACACCTTC. This chain links TRBV20-1 with TRBJ1-2; no clear D. Trimming removed 3 bases at V and 8 bases at J, with 10 bases between. Germline V gene sequence: CDR1 DFQATT, CDR2 SNEGSKA (reference sequence). CDR3 size: 11 residues.

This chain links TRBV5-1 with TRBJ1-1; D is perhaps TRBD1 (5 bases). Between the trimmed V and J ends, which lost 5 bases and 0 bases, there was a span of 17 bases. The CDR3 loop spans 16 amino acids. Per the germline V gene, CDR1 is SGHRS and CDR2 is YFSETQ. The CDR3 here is CASSFQGTAMNTEAFF. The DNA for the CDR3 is TGCGCCAGCAGTTTCCAGGGAACGGCAATGAACACTGAAGCTTTCTTT.

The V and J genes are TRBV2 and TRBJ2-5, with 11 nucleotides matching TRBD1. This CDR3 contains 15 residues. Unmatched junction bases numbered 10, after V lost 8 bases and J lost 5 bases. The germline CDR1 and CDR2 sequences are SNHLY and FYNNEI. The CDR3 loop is CASPTDRGPRETQYF. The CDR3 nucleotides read TGTGCCAGCCCAACGGACAGGGGGCCGCGGGAGACCCAGTACTTC.

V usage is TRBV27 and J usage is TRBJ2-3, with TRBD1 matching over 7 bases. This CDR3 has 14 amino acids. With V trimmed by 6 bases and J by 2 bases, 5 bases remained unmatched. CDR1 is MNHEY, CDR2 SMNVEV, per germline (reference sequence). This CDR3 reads CASRGQTFTDTQYF. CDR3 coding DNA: TGTGCCAGCAGGGGACAGACTTTCACAGATACGCAGTATTTT.

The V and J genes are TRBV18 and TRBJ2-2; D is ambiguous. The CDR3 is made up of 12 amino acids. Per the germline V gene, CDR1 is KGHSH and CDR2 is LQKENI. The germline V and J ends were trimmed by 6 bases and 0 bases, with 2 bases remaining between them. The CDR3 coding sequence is TGTGCCAGCTCCGCGAACACCGGGGAGCTGTTTTTT. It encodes CASSANTGELFF.

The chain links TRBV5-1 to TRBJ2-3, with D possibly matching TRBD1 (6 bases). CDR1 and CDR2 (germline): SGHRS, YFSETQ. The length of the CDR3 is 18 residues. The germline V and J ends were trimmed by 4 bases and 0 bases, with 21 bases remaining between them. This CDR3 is CASSPMEFRGKSTDTQYF. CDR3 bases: TGCGCCAGCAGCCCCATGGAGTTTAGGGGGAAAAGCACAGATACGCAGTATTTT.

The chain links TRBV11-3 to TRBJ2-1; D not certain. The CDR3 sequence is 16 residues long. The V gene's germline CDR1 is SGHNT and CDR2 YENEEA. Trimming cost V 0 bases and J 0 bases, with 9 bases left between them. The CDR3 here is CASSLDPAVSYNEQFF. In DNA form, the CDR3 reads TGTGCCAGCAGCTTAGATCCGGCGGTCTCCTACAATGAGCAGTTCTTC.

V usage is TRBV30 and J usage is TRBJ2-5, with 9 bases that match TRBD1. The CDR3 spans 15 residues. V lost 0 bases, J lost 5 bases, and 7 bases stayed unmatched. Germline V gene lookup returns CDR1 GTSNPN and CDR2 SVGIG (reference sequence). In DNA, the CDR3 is TGTGCCTGGAGTGTACAGGGGGCCGTCGTGGAGACCCAGTACTTC. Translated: CAWSVQGAVVETQYF.

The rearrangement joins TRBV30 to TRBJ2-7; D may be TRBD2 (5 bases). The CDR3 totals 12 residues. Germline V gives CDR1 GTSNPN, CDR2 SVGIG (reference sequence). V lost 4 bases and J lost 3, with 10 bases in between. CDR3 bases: TGTGCCTGGACACCTGGACTCTACGAGCAGTACTTC. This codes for CAWTPGLYEQYF. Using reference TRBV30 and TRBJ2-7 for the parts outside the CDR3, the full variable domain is SQTIHQWPATLVQPVGSPLSLECTVEGTSNPNLYWYRQAAGRGLQLLFYSVGIGQISSEVPQNLSASRPQDRQFILSSKKLLLSDSGFYLCAWTPGLYEQYFGPGTRLTVT.

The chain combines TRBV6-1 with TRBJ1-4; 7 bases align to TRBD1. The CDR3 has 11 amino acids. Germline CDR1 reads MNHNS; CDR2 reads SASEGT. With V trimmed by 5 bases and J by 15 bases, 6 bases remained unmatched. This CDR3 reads CASSQRGLVFF. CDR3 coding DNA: TGTGCCAGCAGTCAAAGGGGGCTAGTGTTTTTT.

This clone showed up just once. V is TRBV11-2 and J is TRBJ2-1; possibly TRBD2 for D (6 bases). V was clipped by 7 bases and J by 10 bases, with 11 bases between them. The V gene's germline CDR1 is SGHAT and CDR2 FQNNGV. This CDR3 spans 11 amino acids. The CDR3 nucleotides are TGTGCCAGCACCTATGGGGGGGAGCAGTTCTTC. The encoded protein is CASTYGGEQFF.

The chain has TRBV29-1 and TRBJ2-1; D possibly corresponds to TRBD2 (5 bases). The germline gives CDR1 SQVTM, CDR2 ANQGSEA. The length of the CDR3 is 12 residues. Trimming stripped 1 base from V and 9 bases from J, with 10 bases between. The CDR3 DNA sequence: TGCAGCGTTGAAGTAGGAGGCTCTGAGCAGTTCTTC. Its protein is CSVEVGGSEQFF.

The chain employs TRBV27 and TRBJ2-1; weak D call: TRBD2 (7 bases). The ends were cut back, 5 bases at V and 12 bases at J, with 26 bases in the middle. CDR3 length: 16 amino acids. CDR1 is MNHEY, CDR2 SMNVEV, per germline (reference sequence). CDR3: CASSTRITGNWGGQFF. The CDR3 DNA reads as TGTGCCAGCAGTACCCGGATAACAGGGAATTGGGGGGGGCAGTTCTTC.